This TCR beta chain was found in a study of CD8+ T cells in alopecia areata. Deletions cut 1 base from V and 6 bases from J, with 6 bases between. Per germline, CDR1 SGHVS and CDR2 FQNEAQ. This CDR3 spans 12 amino acids. This sample's treatment: oral pan-JAK inhibitor, 5-10 mg twice daily. cDNA serving as the sequencing template came from extracted, reverse transcribed RNA. Produced via immunoSEQ multiplex PCR; TCRdb's table is partial and in-frame only. This table holds more than 150,000 clones, approximately 50% found once. The V and J genes are TRBV7-8 and TRBJ1-2; D not certain. The sample was CD8+ T cells sorted from blood, taken around week 54, from a patient treated with tofacitinib. The TCR sequence derives from a human donor with alopecia areata. CDR3 sequence (DNA): TGTGCCAGCAGCTTAGGTGGGGATGGCTACACCTTC. This encodes CASSLGGDGYTF.